Below, 4 T cell receptor beta chains from the same sample are listed, as sequenced in a study of shared clonotypes between healthy human individuals. Sequenced by immunoSEQ multiplex PCR; TCRdb stores in-frame clones only, minus some. The sample carries about 1 million clones, approximately 72% recorded once. The sequenced sample was memory CD4+ T cells sorted from blood. The subset here: CD45RA-negative fraction. The receptors stem from a man aged 18 to 29 in good health.

This chain uses TRBV5-1 with TRBJ2-1; D gene ambiguous. Germline V gene sequence: CDR1 SGHRS, CDR2 YFSETQ. This CDR3 spans 16 amino acids. Trimming took off 3 bases at V and 1 base at J, with 14 bases between the two ends. CDR3 loop: CASSSFLSISYNEQFF. CDR3 nucleotides: TGCGCCAGCAGCTCCTTCCTTTCAATATCCTACAATGAGCAGTTCTTC.

The chain combines TRBV2 with TRBJ1-2; D may be TRBD1 (5 bases). V was pared by 4 bases and J by 8 bases, with 14 bases between. Germline lookup yields CDR1 SNHLY and CDR2 FYNNEI. This CDR3 contains 13 residues. The CDR3 protein is CASSAGPLGGYTF. CDR3 coding DNA: TGTGCCAGCAGTGCAGGGCCCCTGGGCGGCTACACCTTC.

V and J are TRBV30 and TRBJ2-2, with no clear D. The germline V gene has CDR1 GTSNPN and CDR2 SVGIG (reference sequence). The germline V and J ends were trimmed by 4 bases and 8 bases, with 8 bases remaining between them. The CDR3 extends over 11 amino acids. The CDR3 region is CAWMGIGELFF. The CDR3 region has the DNA TGTGCCTGGATGGGGATAGGGGAGCTGTTTTTT.

In this sample, this clone turned up once. One end of the junction does not line up with germline, which may come from a read error. The same CDR3 is also encoded by other DNA sequences in this sample. The chain recombines TRBV19 with TRBJ2-3, with D possibly matching TRBD1 (6 bases). CDR1 and CDR2 (germline): LNHDA, SQIVND (reference sequence). This CDR3 region has 14 residues. CDR3 residues: CASSIGGGKDTQYF. The DNA for the CDR3 is TGTGCCAGTAGTATAGGTGGGGGCAAGGATACACAGTATTTT.